The clone carrying this T cell receptor beta chain was counted ten times or more. This entry comes from a study of identical twins. MiXCR, applied by TCRdb to the 5' RACE reads, yields one record per CDR3 protein. The sample carries 700,000 or so distinct CDR3 sequences, 21% recorded once. Looked up from germline, CDR1 is LGHNA and CDR2 is YNFKEQ. The CDR3 has 16 amino acids. The ends were cut back, 0 bases at V and 0 bases at J, with 10 bases in the middle. The sample also formed part of further work on T cells expressing NK-cell markers.

Sequencing used PBMCs. This clonotype was sampled from a woman aged 18-29 years in good health. The chain has TRBV4-2 and TRBJ2-3; D gene unclear. CDR3 in DNA: TGTGCCAGCAGCCAAGATCCCGCCCGTAGCACAGATACGCAGTATTTT. Its translation is CASSQDPARSTDTQYF.